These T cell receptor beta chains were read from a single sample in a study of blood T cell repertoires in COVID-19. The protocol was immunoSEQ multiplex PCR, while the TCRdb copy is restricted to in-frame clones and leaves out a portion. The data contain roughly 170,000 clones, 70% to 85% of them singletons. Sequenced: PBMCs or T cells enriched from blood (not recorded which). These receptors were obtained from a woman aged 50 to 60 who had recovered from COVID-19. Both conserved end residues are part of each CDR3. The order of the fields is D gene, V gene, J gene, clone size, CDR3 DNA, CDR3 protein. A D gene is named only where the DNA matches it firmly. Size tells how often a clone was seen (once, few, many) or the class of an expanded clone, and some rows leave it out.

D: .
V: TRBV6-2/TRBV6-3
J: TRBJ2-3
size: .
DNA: TGTGCCAGCAGTTACGAGTCGGGAGTCGGGCGAGATACGCAGTATTTT
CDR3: CASSYESGVGRDTQYF

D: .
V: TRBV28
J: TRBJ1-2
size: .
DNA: TGTGCCAGCAGCCCTTCCCTGGGGGCAGCTTCAATTAACTATGGCTACACCTTC
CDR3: CASSPSLGAASINYGYTF

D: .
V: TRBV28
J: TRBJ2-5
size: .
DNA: TGTGCCAGCAGTTTATACCAAAGGGAGTGGTACTTC
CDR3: CASSLYQREWYF

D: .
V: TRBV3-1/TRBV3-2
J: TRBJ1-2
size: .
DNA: TGTGCCAGCAGCCGTAGGGTCCTCACGCGGGGCCATGGCTACACCTTC
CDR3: CASSRRVLTRGHGYTF

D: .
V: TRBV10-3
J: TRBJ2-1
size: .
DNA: TGTGCCATCAGTGAGGCTCCCGGTAGCGGCTCCTACAATGAGCAGTTCTTC
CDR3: CAISEAPGSGSYNEQFF

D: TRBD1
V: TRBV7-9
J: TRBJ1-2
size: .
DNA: TGTGCCAGCAGCCCAGGGTTGGACAGGCAAAACGTATATGGCTACACCTTC
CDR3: CASSPGLDRQNVYGYTF

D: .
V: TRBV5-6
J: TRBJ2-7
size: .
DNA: TGTGCCAGCAGCTTTATCTCCTACGAGCAGTACTTC
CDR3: CASSFISYEQYF

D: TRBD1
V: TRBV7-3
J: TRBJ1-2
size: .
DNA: TGTGCCAGCAGCTCAGGGGGACAGGGGAACTATGGCTACACCTTC
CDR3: CASSSGGQGNYGYTF

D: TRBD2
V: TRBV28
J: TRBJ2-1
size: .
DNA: TGTGCCAGCAGTCCGACTAGCGGGAGGTTTAATGAGCAGTTCTTC
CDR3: CASSPTSGRFNEQFF

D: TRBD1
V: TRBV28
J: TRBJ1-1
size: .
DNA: TGTGCCAGCAGACGACAGGGGAGGAACACTGAAGCTTTCTTT
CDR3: CASRRQGRNTEAFF

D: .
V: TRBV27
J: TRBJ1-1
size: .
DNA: TGTGCCAGCACCCGAATCAGGGACTCATCCCTACGGGACACTGAAGCTTTCTTT
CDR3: CASTRIRDSSLRDTEAFF

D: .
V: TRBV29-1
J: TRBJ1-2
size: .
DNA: TGCAGCGTTGAAGAGCGCACCACCTATGGCTACACCTTC
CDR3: CSVEERTTYGYTF

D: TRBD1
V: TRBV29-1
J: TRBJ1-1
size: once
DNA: TGCAGCGGGTCTATGGACAGGGAAGCTTTCTTT
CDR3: CSGSMDREAFF

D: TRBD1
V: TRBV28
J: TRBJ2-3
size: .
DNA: TGTGCCAGCCATGGGACAGGGAGGGCAGATACGCAGTATTTT
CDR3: CASHGTGRADTQYF

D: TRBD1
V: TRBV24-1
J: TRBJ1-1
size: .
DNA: TGTGCCACCAGTGCATCCTTCGGGACAGGCCATGGGGGGACTGAAGCTTTCTTT
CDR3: CATSASFGTGHGGTEAFF

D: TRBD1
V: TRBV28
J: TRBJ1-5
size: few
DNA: TGTGCCAGCAGTTCCGAAGGGACAGGGGATTTCCAGCCCCAGCATTTT
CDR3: CASSSEGTGDFQPQHF

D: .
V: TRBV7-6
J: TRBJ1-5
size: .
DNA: TGTGCCAGCAGCTCGGGACAATTCAATCAGCCCCAGCATTTT
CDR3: CASSSGQFNQPQHF

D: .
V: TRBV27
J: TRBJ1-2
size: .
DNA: TGTGCCAGCAGTTCCACCAGGGGCTACGGCTATGGCTACACCTTC
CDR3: CASSSTRGYGYGYTF

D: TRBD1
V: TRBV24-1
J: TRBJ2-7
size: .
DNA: TGTGCCACCAGTGAATCGGGACAGGGTAAGGCCGAGCAGTACTTC
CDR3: CATSESGQGKAEQYF

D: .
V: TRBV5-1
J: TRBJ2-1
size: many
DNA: TGCGCCAGCAGCTTGCGGTCCTCAGGCAGTGAGCAGTTCTTC
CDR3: CASSLRSSGSEQFF

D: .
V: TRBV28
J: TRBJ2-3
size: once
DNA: TGTGCCAGCAGTTTCAGGGGAACGCAGTATTTT
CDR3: CASSFRGTQYF

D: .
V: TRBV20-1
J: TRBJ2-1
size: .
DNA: TGCAGTGCTATGCCCGGGACAGAGCAGTTCTTC
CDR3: CSAMPGTEQFF

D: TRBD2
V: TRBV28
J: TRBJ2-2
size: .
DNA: TGTGCCAGCTCTCTGGGGGGGTTCACCGGGGAGCTGTTTTTT
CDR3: CASSLGGFTGELFF

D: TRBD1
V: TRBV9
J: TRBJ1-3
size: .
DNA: TGTGCCAGCAGCGACACAGGGGGCTTGGGAAACACCATATATTTT
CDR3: CASSDTGGLGNTIYF

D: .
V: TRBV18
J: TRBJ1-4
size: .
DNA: TGTGCCAGTGCTCCCAACGGGACACCTAATGAAAAACTGTTTTTT
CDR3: CASAPNGTPNEKLFF

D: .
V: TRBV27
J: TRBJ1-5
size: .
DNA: TGTGCCAGCAGTTTTTTAACAGATAGCAATCAGCCCCAGCATTTT
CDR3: CASSFLTDSNQPQHF

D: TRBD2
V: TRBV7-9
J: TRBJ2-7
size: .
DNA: TGTGCCAGCAGCTCCACTAGCGGGAGGGCTTACGAGCAGTACTTC
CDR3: CASSSTSGRAYEQYF

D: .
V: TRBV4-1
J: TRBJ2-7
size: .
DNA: TGCGCCAGCAGCCAAGTGACAGCCTCCTACGAGCAGTACTTC
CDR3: CASSQVTASYEQYF

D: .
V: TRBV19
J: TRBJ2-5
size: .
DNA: TGTGCCAGTAGTACCCCAGGGGTACGGGCTCCTCAAGAGACCCAGTACTTC
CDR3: CASSTPGVRAPQETQYF

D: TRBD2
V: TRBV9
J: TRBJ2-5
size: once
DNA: TGTGCCAGCAGCGTACGCGGGAGCCTAGAGACCCAGTACTTC
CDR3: CASSVRGSLETQYF

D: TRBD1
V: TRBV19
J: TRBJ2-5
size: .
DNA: TGTGCCAGTACCCCGGACAGGGGTCGCCCGGGGACCCAGTACTTC
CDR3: CASTPDRGRPGTQYF

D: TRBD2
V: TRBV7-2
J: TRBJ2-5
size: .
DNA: TGTGCCAGCAGCTCCCGCGGGGGGGCAGAGACCCAGTACTTC
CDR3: CASSSRGGAETQYF

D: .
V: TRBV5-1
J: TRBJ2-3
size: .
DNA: TGCGCCAGTGAGCCGCAGGGGGAGGGCACAGATACGCAGTATTTT
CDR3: CASEPQGEGTDTQYF

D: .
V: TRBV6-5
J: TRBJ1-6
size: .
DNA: TGTGCCGTAGCGAGGGTGAGCTCCTATAATTCACCCCTCCACTTT
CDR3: CAVARVSSYNSPLHF

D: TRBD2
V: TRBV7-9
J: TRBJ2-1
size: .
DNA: TGTGCCAGCAGCTTCGGGAGGGCAGGGAGTCGCCATGAGCAGTTCTTC
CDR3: CASSFGRAGSRHEQFF

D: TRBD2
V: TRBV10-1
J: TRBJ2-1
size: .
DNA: TGCGCCAGCTCCCGCGGGAGGGCATCGGATGAGCAGTTCTTC
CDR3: CASSRGRASDEQFF

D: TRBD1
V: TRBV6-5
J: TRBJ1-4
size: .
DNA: TGTGCCAGCAGAAGGCGGTATGGACAGGATGAAAAACTGTTTTTT
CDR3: CASRRRYGQDEKLFF